The T cell receptor beta chain described here comes from a study of cytomegalovirus exposure and HLA in healthy donors. Study findings and constraints: Previously analyzed data showed that most TCR beta V segments were productive at a frequency of about 87% or about 30%.

Trimming cost V 3 bases and J 0 bases; bases outside gene matches: 3. The CDR3 has 14 amino acids. Per the germline V gene, CDR1 is SQVTM and CDR2 is ANQGSEA. Concerning this clone: What it binds is not known.

Amplification used 60 Vbeta primers and 13 Jbeta primers. The authors' processing: Per a later analysis, the number of unique TCR beta chains was some 82 million, of which roughly 11 million were shared. Produced via immunoSEQ multiplex PCR; TCRdb's table is partial and in-frame only. That table furnishes V, J and clone size, whereas the DNA furnished D and trimming. The table lists under 170,000 clones, about 60% of them singletons, with roughly 7% in the top ten. This chain connects TRBV29-1 to TRBJ2-3, with 7 nucleotides matching TRBD2. The sequencing input was PBMCs. The TCR originated in a woman aged 55-69 years in good health and CMV-seropositive. CDR3 sequence (DNA): TGCAGCGTTGAGGGGGGAGGGAGCACAGATACGCAGTATTTT. This sequence encodes CSVEGGGSTDTQYF.